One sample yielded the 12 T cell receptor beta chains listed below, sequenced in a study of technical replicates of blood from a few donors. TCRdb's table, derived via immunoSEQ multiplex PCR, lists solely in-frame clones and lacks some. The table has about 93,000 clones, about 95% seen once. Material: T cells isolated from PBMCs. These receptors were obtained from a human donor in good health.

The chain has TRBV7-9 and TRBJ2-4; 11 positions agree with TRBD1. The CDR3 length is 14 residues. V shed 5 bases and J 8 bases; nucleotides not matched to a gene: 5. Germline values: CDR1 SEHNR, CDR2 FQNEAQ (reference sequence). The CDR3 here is CASSMGQGGDIQYF. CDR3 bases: TGTGCCAGCAGCATGGGACAGGGGGGGGACATTCAGTACTTC.

Here the CDR3 DNA reads TGTGCCAGTAGTACGGGACACGTGAACACTGAAGCTTTCTTT. It codes for CASSTGHVNTEAFF. The chain joins TRBV19 to TRBJ1-1; a possible D gene is TRBD1 (6 bases). CDR1 LNHDA and CDR2 SQIVND come from the germline V gene (reference sequence). Trimming shortened V by 4 bases and J by 0 bases, and 9 bases separated the two germline ends. This CDR3 is 14 amino acids long.

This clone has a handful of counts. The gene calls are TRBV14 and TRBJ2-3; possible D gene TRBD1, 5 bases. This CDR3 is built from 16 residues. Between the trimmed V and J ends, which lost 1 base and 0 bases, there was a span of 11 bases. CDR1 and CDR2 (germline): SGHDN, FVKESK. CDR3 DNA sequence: TGTGCCAGCAGCCAAGCCTGGGGCACTAGCACAGATACGCAGTATTTT. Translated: CASSQAWGTSTDTQYF.

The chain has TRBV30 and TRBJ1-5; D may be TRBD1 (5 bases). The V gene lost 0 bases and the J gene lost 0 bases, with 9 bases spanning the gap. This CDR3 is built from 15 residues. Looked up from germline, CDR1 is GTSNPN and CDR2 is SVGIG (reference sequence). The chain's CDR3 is CAWSVGENSNQPQHF. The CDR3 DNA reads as TGTGCCTGGAGTGTAGGGGAAAATAGCAATCAGCCCCAGCATTTT.

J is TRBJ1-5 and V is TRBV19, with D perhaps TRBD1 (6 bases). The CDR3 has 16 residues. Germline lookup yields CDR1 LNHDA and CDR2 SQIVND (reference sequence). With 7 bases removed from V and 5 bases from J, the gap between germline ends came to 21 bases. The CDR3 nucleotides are TGTGCCAGTAAGGCTCTTGGGGCAGGGGCCTATCAGCCCCAGCATTTT. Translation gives CASKALGAGAYQPQHF.

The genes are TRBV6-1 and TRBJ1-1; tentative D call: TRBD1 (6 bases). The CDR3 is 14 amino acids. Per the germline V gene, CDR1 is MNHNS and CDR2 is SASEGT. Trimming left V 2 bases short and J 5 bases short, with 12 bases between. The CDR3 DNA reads TGTGCCAGCAGTGAATCAGGGGTAGGGACTGAAGCTTTCTTT. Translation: CASSESGVGTEAFF.

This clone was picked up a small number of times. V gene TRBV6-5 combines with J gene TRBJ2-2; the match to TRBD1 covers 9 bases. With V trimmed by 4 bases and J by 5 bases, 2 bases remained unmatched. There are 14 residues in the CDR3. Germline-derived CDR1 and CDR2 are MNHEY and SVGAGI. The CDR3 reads CASSWDRVTGELFF. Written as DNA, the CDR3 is TGTGCCAGCAGTTGGGACAGGGTTACCGGGGAGCTGTTTTTT.

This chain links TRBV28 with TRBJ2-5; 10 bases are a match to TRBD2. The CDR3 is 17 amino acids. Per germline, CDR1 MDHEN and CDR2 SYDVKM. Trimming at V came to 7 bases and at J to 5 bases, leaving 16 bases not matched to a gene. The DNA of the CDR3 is TGTGCCAGCACCGTGGGGGGGGCTAGCGGGAGTGGGGAGACCCAGTACTTC. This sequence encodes CASTVGGASGSGETQYF.

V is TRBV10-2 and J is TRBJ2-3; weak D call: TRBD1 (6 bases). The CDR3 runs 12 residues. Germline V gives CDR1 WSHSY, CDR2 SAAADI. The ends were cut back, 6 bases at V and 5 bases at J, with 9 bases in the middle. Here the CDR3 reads CASRDSLDTQYF. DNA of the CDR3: TGCGCCAGCAGGGACAGCTTAGATACGCAGTATTTT.

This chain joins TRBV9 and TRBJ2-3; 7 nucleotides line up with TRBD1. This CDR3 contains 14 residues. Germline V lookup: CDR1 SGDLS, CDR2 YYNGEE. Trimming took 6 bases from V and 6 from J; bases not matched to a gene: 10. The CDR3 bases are TGTGCCAGCACCCCGACAGGGAAGGTTGATACGCAGTATTTT. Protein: CASTPTGKVDTQYF. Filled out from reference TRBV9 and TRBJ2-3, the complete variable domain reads DSGVTQTPKHLITATGQRVTLRCSPRSGDLSVYWYQQSLDQGLQFLIQYYNGEERAKGNILERFSAQQFPDLHSELNLSSLELGDSALYFCASTPTGKVDTQYFGPGTRLTVL.

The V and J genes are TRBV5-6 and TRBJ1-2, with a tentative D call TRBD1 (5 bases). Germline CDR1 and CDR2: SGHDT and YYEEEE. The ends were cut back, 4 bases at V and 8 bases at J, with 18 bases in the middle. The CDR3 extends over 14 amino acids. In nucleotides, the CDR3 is TGTGCCAGCAGCCCAGTGGGCAGGAGGGGCGGCTACACCTTC. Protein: CASSPVGRRGGYTF.

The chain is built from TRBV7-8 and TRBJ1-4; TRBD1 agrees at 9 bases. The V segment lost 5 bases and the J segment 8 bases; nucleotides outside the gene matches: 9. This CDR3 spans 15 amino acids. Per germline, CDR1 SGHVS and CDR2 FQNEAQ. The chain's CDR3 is CASSPQDRGGEKLFF. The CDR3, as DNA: TGTGCCAGCAGCCCCCAGGACAGGGGAGGAGAAAAACTGTTTTTT.